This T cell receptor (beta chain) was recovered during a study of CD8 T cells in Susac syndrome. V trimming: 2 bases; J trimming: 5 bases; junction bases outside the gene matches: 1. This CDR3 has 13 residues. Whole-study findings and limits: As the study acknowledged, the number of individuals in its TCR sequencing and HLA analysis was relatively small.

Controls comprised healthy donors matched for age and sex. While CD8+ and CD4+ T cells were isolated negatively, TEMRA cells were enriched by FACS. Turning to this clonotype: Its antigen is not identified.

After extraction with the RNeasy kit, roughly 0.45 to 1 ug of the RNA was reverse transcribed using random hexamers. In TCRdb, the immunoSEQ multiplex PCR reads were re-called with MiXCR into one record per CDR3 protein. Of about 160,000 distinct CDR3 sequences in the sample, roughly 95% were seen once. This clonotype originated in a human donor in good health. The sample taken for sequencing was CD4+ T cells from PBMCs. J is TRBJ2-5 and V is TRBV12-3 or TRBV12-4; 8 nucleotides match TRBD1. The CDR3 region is CASSLQGAETQYF. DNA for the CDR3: TGTGCCAGCAGTTTACAGGGGGCGGAGACCCAGTACTTC.